These 27 T cell receptor beta chains were all obtained from the same sample, sequenced in a study of metastatic and nonmetastatic thyroid tumors. There were no patients who had received any treatment before thyroid surgery. From the PCR reads, TCRdb re-called clones with MiXCR. The sample has 35,000 or so clones; roughly a sixth are singletons. Sequenced: blood. The receptors were sampled from a male donor with papillary thyroid cancer or a benign thyroid nodule (not recorded which). Some clones in this sample may be carry-over from other donors' samples.

This clone has a handful of counts. The rearrangement links TRBV27 to TRBJ1-1; D is unclear. Germline V gene lookup returns CDR1 MNHEY and CDR2 SMNVEV (reference sequence). This CDR3 comprises 15 residues. V dropped 0 bases and J dropped 0 bases, with 8 bases sitting between them. The CDR3 region is CASSLSGSLNTEAFF. DNA of the CDR3: TGTGCCAGCAGTTTATCGGGCAGCTTGAACACTGAAGCTTTCTTT.

In its sample, this clone was seen many times. The chain employs TRBV11-1 and TRBJ2-3; D unclear. Trimming pared 2 bases from V and 6 bases from J, leaving 9 bases between. CDR3 length: 13 residues. CDR1 is SGHAT, CDR2 FQDESV, per germline (reference sequence). The CDR3 nucleotides read TGTGCCAGCAGCTTAACCCCAGCCGATACGCAGTATTTT. Protein product: CASSLTPADTQYF.

The table lists this clone with a few counts. The chain has TRBV4-1 and TRBJ2-3; D remains ambiguous. The V end lost 1 base, the J end lost 1 base, and 9 bases lay between the germline ends. The CDR3 has 15 amino acids. The germline V gene has CDR1 MGHRA and CDR2 YSYEKL. CDR3 nucleotide sequence: TGCGCCAGCAGCCAAGTGGCACCCCGCACAGATACGCAGTATTTT. It encodes CASSQVAPRTDTQYF.

The table lists this clone with many counts. The rearrangement joins TRBV28 to TRBJ1-1, with D perhaps TRBD1 (6 bases). The CDR3 extends over 14 amino acids. Trimming shortened V by 4 bases and J by 3 bases, and 12 bases separated the two germline ends. Germline values: CDR1 MDHEN, CDR2 SYDVKM. CDR3 sequence reads: CASSSGGGDTEAFF. CDR3 nucleotides: TGTGCCAGCAGTTCGGGAGGGGGGGACACTGAAGCTTTCTTT.

This clone was seen at least ten times. A much larger clone lies a single base off, so this may be a read error. The sample holds other DNA sequences that translate to the same CDR3. The genes are TRBV5-1 and TRBJ2-2; tentatively, D is TRBD2 (5 bases). Germline V gene sequence: CDR1 SGHRS, CDR2 YFSETQ. The CDR3 loop spans 15 amino acids. CDR3 in amino acids: CASSLASRNTGELFF. For the CDR3, the DNA is TGCGCCAGCAGCTTGGCTAGCAGGAACACCGGGGAGCTGTTTTTC.

This clone showed up just once. The chain couples TRBV7-8 to TRBJ2-2; either TRBD1 or TRBD2 may fit D (5 bases each). Trimming cost V 5 bases and J 6 bases, with 13 bases left between them. Germline V gene data show CDR1 as SGHVS and CDR2 as FQNEAQ. The CDR3 sequence is 14 residues long. CDR3 sequence (DNA): TGTGCCAGCAGCCCAGTGAGGGGCGCCGGGGAGCTGTTTTTT. Encoded protein: CASSPVRGAGELFF. Looking up the rest from reference TRBV7-8 and TRBJ2-2 gives the full variable domain: GAGVSQSPRYKVAKRGQDVALRCDPISGHVSLFWYQQALGQGPEFLTYFQNEAQLDKSGLPSDRFFAERPEGSVSTLKIQRTQQEDSAVYLCASSPVRGAGELFFGEGSRLTVL.

This clone was detected a few times. The final CDR3 position lacks the conserved phenylalanine or tryptophan, pointing to a likely read error. CDR3: CSARDMRGFGYTV. The DNA of the CDR3 is TGCAGTGCTAGAGATATGCGAGGCTTTGGCTACACCGTC. The chain couples TRBV20-1 to TRBJ1-2; D not certain. Germline V lookup: CDR1 DFQATT, CDR2 SNEGSKA (reference sequence). This CDR3 spans 13 amino acids. The V gene lost 0 bases and the J gene lost 7 bases, with 12 bases spanning the gap.

This clone has just a few counts. V and J are TRBV12-3 or TRBV12-4 and TRBJ2-7; 13 bases match TRBD2. The length of the CDR3 is 15 residues. Trimming removed 5 bases from V and 5 bases from J; junction bases left unmatched: 6. Here the CDR3 reads CASSTSGRADNEQYF. CDR3 DNA sequence: TGTGCCAGCAGTACTAGCGGGAGGGCCGACAACGAGCAGTACTTC.

This clone has only a few counts. The chain couples TRBV27 to TRBJ2-6; tentative D call: TRBD2 (5 bases). The germline V gene encodes CDR1 MNHEY and CDR2 SMNVEV (reference sequence). The CDR3 runs 17 residues. Trimming removed 6 bases at V and 0 bases at J, with 15 bases between. Here the CDR3 DNA reads TGTGCCAGCAGAGAGGATGGGAGTATCTCTGGGGCCAACGTCCTGACTTTC. Translation gives CASREDGSISGANVLTF.

This clone turned up a few times. The chain uses TRBV6-1 and TRBJ2-3; the match to TRBD2 covers 11 bases. The germline CDR1 and CDR2 sequences are MNHNS and SASEGT. CDR3 size: 15 residues. V lost 1 base and J lost 4; bases outside the gene matches: 1. As DNA, the CDR3 is TGTGCCAGCAGTGAAGGACTAGCGGGATCAGATACGCAGTATTTT. This gives the protein CASSEGLAGSDTQYF.

Many counts were recorded for this clone. V gene TRBV5-1 combines with J gene TRBJ1-4; TRBD1 agrees at 8 bases. CDR1 is SGHRS, CDR2 YFSETQ, per germline. Unmatched junction bases numbered 8, after V lost 2 bases and J lost 8 bases. CDR3 length: 15 residues. The CDR3 spells CASSFSDRGREKLFF. The CDR3 DNA sequence: TGCGCCAGCAGCTTTTCTGACAGGGGCCGGGAAAAACTGTTTTTT.

This clone was counted ten times or more. The V and J genes are TRBV5-1 and TRBJ2-1; the D is unclear. Per the germline V gene, CDR1 is SGHRS and CDR2 is YFSETQ. This CDR3 spans 13 amino acids. V was shortened by 3 bases and J by 5 bases, with 9 bases between the two germline ends. The CDR3 bases are TGCGCCAGCAGCTATTTCAGGAACAATGAGCAGTTCTTC. This translates into CASSYFRNNEQFF.

This clone was recorded at least ten times. The CDR3 loop reads CASSQDLSNEQFF. The CDR3 DNA sequence: TGTGCCAGCAGCCAAGATCTTTCCAATGAGCAGTTCTTC. The chain recombines TRBV3-1 with TRBJ2-1; D call uncertain. Trimming stripped 0 bases from V and 6 bases from J, with 6 bases between. The germline gives CDR1 LGHDT, CDR2 YNNKEL (reference sequence). This CDR3 has 13 residues.

This clone was picked up a small number of times. At one end the junction does not follow the germline gene, possibly because of a read error. The V call is TRBV12-3 or TRBV12-4, the J call TRBJ2-7; the D is unclear. This CDR3 has 13 amino acids. The CDR3 loop is CAISWALSYEQYF. CDR3 DNA sequence: TGTGCCATCAGTTGGGCCTTATCCTACGAGCAGTACTTC.

About this clone itself: This CDR3 fails to terminate in the conserved phenylalanine or tryptophan, so it likely reflects a read error. The DNA is left out, because the CDR3 cannot be placed on it with certainty; the CDR3 is given as TCRdb lists it. The chain has TRBV12-3 or TRBV12-4 and TRBJ2-3; the D call TRBD1 from the table was never checked on the DNA. The CDR3 region is 10 residues in length, termini included. The CDR3 spells CASLLTGRMV.

This rearrangement joins TRBV6-1 to TRBJ2-2; D might be TRBD1 (5 bases). This CDR3 comprises 13 residues. Germline V gives CDR1 MNHNS, CDR2 SASEGT. V was clipped by 5 bases and J by 6 bases, with 10 bases between them. CDR3 sequence reads: CASSSQGAGELFF. The CDR3 region has the DNA TGTGCCAGCAGTAGTCAGGGCGCCGGGGAGCTGTTTTTT.

This clone has just a few counts. The V call is TRBV12-3 or TRBV12-4, the J call TRBJ2-1; 7 nucleotides align to TRBD1. The CDR3 runs 15 residues. Trimming at V came to 3 bases and at J to 4 bases, leaving 6 bases not matched to a gene. The CDR3 coding sequence is TGTGCCAGCAGTTTTAAACAGGGACAGTACAATGAGCAGTTCTTC. This sequence encodes CASSFKQGQYNEQFF.

This chain uses TRBV6-5 with TRBJ1-4; TRBD1 aligns across 8 bases. Looked up from germline, CDR1 is MNHEY and CDR2 is SVGAGI. The CDR3 runs to 14 residues. V trimming: 4 bases; J trimming: 8 bases; junction bases outside the gene matches: 6. CDR3 in DNA: TGTGCCAGCAGTTCAGGGGGCGCGGAAGAAAAACTGTTTTTT. Translating gives CASSSGGAEEKLFF.

This chain connects TRBV12-3 or TRBV12-4 to TRBJ2-1, with D hard to call. V dropped 3 bases and J dropped 9 bases, with 15 bases sitting between them. The CDR3 has 14 residues. The CDR3 coding sequence is TGTGCCAGCAGTTTTTTTACGGGTCCACTTGAGCAGTTCTTC. It codes for CASSFFTGPLEQFF.

This chain links TRBV19 with TRBJ1-5; TRBD1 is a possible D gene (6 bases). The V gene lost 11 bases and the J gene lost 0 bases, with 23 bases spanning the gap. This CDR3 is built from 17 residues. CDR1 is LNHDA and CDR2 is SQIVND in the germline V gene (reference sequence). CDR3 protein: CAGTRGWPPNSNQPQHF. CDR3 DNA: TGTGCCGGGACCAGGGGCTGGCCCCCCAATAGCAATCAGCCCCAGCATTTT.

The chain carries TRBV6-2 or TRBV6-3 and TRBJ2-3; 11 bases are shared with TRBD2. With 7 bases clipped from V and 4 bases from J, the junction kept 7 bases outside the gene matches. Germline V CDR1 and CDR2: MNHEY, SVGEGT. The CDR3 extends over 15 amino acids. The CDR3 nucleotides are TGTGCCAGCACTAGCGGGGGGCCTTGTGCAGATACGCAGTATTTT. Its protein product is CASTSGGPCADTQYF.

This clone appeared many times. The CDR3: CASSYRGNSPLHF. DNA of the CDR3: TGTGCCAGCAGTTATAGGGGTAATTCACCCCTCCACTTT. The chain is built from TRBV6-5 and TRBJ1-6, with a weak D call TRBD1 (5 bases). The V and J ends lost 3 bases and 6 bases respectively, with 6 bases between them. The germline CDR1 and CDR2 sequences are MNHEY and SVGAGI. The CDR3 covers 13 residues.

This clone was observed a few times. This sequence may be a read error, since a much larger clone differs from it by one base. This sample also contains other DNA sequences that code for the same CDR3. This chain links TRBV7-2 with TRBJ1-1; tentative D call: TRBD1 (5 bases). The germline V gene has CDR1 SGHTA and CDR2 FQGNSA. The CDR3 contains 15 residues. CDR3 residues: CASSLAQDLNTEAFF. DNA of the CDR3: TGTGCCAGCAGTTTAGCACAGGATCTGAACACTGAAGCTTTCTTT.

A note on this clone: A read error may produce the germline difference seen at one junction end. The genes are TRBV30 and TRBJ2-3, with D possibly called TRBD1 or TRBD2 (5 bases each). Germline CDR1 reads GTSNPN; CDR2 reads SVGIG (reference sequence). The CDR3 totals 11 residues. In nucleotides, the CDR3 is TGTGCCTGGAGTAGGGGAGATACTCAGTGTTTT. Translated: CAWSRGDTQCF.

This clone was picked up a small number of times. A read error may account for a junction end that differs from germline. The chain recombines TRBV7-9 with TRBJ2-3, with D tentatively TRBD1 (5 bases). Germline CDR1 SEHNR, CDR2 FQNEAQ (reference sequence). The CDR3 contains 14 residues. The CDR3 nucleotides are TGCTCCAGCAGCTACGAGACAGCGACAGATACGCAGTATTTT. Translating gives CSSSYETATDTQYF.

Ten or more counts support this clone. The V gene is TRBV15, the J gene TRBJ2-1, with D tentatively TRBD1 (5 bases). CDR1 is LNHNV, CDR2 YYDKDF, per germline (reference sequence). The CDR3 runs 14 residues. V lost 1 base and J lost 4, with 8 bases in between. CDR3 in amino acids: CATSRGRQYNEQFF. CDR3 nucleotides: TGTGCCACCAGCAGAGGAAGACAGTACAATGAGCAGTTCTTC.

As to this clone: Given a much more abundant clone one base away, this may be a read error. This sample includes further DNA sequences coding for the same CDR3. J is TRBJ2-5 and V is TRBV29-1; the match to TRBD2 covers 10 bases. The CDR3 contains 15 residues. V lost 6 bases, J lost 1 base, and 8 bases stayed unmatched. Per the germline V gene, CDR1 is SQVTM and CDR2 is ANQGSEA. The CDR3 DNA is TGCAGCGTCGAGCTAGCGGGAGTGGTCCAAGAGACCCAGTACTTC. It codes for CSVELAGVVQETQYF.